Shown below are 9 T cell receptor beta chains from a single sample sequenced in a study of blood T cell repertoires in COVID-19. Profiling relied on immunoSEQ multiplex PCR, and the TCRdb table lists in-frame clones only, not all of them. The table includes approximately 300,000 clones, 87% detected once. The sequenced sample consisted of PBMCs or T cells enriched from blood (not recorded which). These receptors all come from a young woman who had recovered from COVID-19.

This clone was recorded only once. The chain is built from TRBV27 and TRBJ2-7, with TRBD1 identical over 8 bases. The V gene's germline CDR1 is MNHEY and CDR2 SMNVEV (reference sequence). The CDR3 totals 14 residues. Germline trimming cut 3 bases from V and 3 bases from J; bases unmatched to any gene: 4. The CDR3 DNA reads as TGTGCCAGCAGTTTGACAGGGGAAGGCTACGAGCAGTACTTC. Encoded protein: CASSLTGEGYEQYF.

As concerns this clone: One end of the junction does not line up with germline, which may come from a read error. The CDR3 is CASTLQAAYGYTF. The CDR3 DNA is TGTGCCAGCACCTTACAGGCTGCCTATGGCTACACCTTC. The chain couples TRBV7-2 to TRBJ1-2, with D tentatively TRBD1 (5 bases). Per the germline V gene, CDR1 is SGHTA and CDR2 is FQGNSA. The CDR3 consists of 13 residues.

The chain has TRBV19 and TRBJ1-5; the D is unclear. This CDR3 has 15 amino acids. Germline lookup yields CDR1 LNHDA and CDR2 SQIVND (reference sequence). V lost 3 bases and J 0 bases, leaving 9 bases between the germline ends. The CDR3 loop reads CASSIGKNSNQPQHF. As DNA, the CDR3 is TGTGCCAGTAGTATTGGCAAAAATAGCAATCAGCCCCAGCATTTT.

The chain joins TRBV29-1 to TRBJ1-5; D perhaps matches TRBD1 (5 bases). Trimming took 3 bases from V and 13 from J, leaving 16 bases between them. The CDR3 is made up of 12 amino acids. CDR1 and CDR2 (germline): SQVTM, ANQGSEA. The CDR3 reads CSVDAGGDRQHF. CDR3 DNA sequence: TGCAGCGTTGATGCGGGGGGGGACCGGCAGCATTTT.

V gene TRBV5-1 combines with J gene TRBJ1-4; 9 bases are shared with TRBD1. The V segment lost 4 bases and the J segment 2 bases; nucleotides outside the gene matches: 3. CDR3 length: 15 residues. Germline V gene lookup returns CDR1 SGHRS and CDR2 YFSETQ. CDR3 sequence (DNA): TGCGCCAGCAGCCCGGGACAGGGTACTAATGAAAAACTGTTTTTT. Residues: CASSPGQGTNEKLFF.

The CDR3, as DNA: TGCAGTGCTAGTCCCCCGCTAGCGTCTTACGAGCAGTACTTC. As protein: CSASPPLASYEQYF. V gene TRBV20-1 combines with J gene TRBJ2-7, with D tentatively TRBD2 (6 bases). V was clipped by 3 bases and J by 4 bases, with 16 bases between them. The CDR3 is 14 amino acids. Germline V lookup: CDR1 DFQATT, CDR2 SNEGSKA (reference sequence).

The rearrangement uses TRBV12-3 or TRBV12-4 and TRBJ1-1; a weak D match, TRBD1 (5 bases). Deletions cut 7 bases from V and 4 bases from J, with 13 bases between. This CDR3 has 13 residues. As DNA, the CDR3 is TGTGCCAGCATTCTCCTCGGGGGCACTGAAGCTTTCTTT. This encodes CASILLGGTEAFF.

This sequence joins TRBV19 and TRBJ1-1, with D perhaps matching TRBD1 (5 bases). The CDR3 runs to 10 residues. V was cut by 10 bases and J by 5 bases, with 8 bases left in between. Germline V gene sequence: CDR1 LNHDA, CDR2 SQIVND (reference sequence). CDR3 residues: CATGRTEAFF. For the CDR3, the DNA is TGTGCCACAGGGCGTACTGAAGCTTTCTTT.

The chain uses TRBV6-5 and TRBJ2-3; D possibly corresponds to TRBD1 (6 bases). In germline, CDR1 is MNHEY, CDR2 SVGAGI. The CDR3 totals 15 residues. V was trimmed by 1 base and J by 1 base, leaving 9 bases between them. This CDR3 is CASSYLGARTDTQYF. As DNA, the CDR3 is TGTGCCAGCAGTTACTTGGGGGCTCGCACAGATACGCAGTATTTT.